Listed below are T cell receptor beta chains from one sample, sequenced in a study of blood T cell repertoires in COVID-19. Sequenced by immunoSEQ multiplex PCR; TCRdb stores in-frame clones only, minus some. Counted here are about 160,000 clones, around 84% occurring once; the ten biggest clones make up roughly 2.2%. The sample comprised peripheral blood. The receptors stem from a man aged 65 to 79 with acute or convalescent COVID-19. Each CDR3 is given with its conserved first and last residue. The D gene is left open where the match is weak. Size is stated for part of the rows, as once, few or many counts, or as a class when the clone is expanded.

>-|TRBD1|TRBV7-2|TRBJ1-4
TGTGCCAGCAGCCCTAATACCGGGACAGGGGAAAAACTGTTTTTT
CASSPNTGTGEKLFF
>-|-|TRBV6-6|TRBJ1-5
TGTGCCAGCAGCCCCCAGTACAATCAGCCCCAGCATTTT
CASSPQYNQPQHF
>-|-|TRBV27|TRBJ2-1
TGTGCCAGCAGTTTATCTCCGGGCCGCCTAGGGGATGAGCAGTTCTTC
CASSLSPGRLGDEQFF
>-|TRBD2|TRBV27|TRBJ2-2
TGTGCCAGCAGTTTCAGCGGGAGGGTACCCGGGGAGCTGTTTTTT
CASSFSGRVPGELFF
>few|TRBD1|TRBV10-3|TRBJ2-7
TGTGCCATCAGTGAGTCGGGACAGGGCTACGAGCAGTACTTC
CAISESGQGYEQYF
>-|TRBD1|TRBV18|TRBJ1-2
TGTGCCAGCTCACCACCAGACAGGGTGTCTGGCTACACCTTC
CASSPPDRVSGYTF
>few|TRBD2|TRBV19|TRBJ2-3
TGTGCCAGTAGCGCTAGCGGGGCCGAGGATACGCAGTATTTT
CASSASGAEDTQYF
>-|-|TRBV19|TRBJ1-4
TGTGCCAGTTCGACAGGCATTAGGGAAAAACTGTTTTTT
CASSTGIREKLFF
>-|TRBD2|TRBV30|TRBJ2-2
TGTGCCTGGAGTGGGGCTAGCGGGGGGGAGAACACCGGGGAGCTGTTTTTT
CAWSGASGGENTGELFF
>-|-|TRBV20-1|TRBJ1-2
TGCAGTGCTAGTGTGGGCAACTATGGCTACACCTTC
CSASVGNYGYTF
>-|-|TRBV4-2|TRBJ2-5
TGTGCCAGCAGCCAAGATTCGGGGAGAGAGACCCAGTACTTC
CASSQDSGRETQYF
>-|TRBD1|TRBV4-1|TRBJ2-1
TGCGCCAGCAGCCGGGGCGGGACAGGGACTTTCAATGAGCAGTTCTTC
CASSRGGTGTFNEQFF
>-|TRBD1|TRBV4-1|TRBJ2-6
TGCGCCAGCAACCCGACAGGGTCCATCTCTGGGGCCAACGTCCTGACTTTC
CASNPTGSISGANVLTF
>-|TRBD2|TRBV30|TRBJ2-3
TGTGCCTGGAGCGGGGGGAACACAGATACGCAGTATTTT
CAWSGGNTDTQYF
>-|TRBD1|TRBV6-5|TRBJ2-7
TGTGCCAGCACCTCAGGGGGCCCTCCCTACGAGCAGTACTTC
CASTSGGPPYEQYF
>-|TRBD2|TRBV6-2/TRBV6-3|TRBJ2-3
TGTGCCAGCAGTTTCGAGTCCTGGACTAGCGGGGATACGCAGTATTTT
CASSFESWTSGDTQYF
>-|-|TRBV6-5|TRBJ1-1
TGTGCCAGCTCCATGAACACTGAAGCTTTCTTT
CASSMNTEAFF
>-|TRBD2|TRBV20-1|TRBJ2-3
TGCAGTGCTAGTAGTAGCGGGGGGCCCACAGATACGCAGTATTTT
CSASSSGGPTDTQYF
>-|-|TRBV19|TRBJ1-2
TGTGCCAGTATCTCCCAAACAGCAGCTAACTATGGCTACACCTTC
CASISQTAANYGYTF
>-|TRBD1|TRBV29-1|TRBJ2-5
TGCAGCGTTGTGTACAGGGGGCGGGAGACCCAGTACTTC
CSVVYRGRETQYF
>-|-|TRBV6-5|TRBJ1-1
TGTGCCAGCCAGATCATGCCAGGCCTGACTGAAGCTTTCTTT
CASQIMPGLTEAFF
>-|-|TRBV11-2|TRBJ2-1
TGTGCCAGCAGCTTACGCGGGATCCATGGGAATGAGCAGTTCTTC
CASSLRGIHGNEQFF
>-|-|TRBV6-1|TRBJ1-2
TGTGCCAGCAGTGAAGACAGCTATGGCTACACCTTC
CASSEDSYGYTF
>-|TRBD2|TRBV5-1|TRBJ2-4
TGCGCCAGCAGCTTGGAGGGACTAGCGGGAGGGCCCAAAAACATTCAGTACTTC
CASSLEGLAGGPKNIQYF
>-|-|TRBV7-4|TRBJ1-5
TGTGCCAGCAGCTTTTACAAGGGAGGCAATCAGCCCCAGCATTTT
CASSFYKGGNQPQHF
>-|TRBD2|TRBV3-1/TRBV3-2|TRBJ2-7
TGTGCCAGCAGCCAAGGGCTAGCGGGCGAGCAGTACTTC
CASSQGLAGEQYF
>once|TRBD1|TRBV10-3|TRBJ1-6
TGTGCCATCAAGGACAGGGCGGAAGGGAATTCACCCCTCCACTTT
CAIKDRAEGNSPLHF
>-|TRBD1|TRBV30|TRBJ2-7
TGTGCCTGGGGGGACAGGGACTACGAGCAGTACTTC
CAWGDRDYEQYF
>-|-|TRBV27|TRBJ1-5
TGTGCCAGCAGTTCGACAGGACAGCTGCATCAGCCCCAGCATTTT
CASSSTGQLHQPQHF
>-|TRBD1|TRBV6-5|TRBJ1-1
TGTGCCAGCAGGGACAGGGGTGAATGGGCTGAAGCTTTCTTT
CASRDRGEWAEAFF
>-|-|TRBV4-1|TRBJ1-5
TGCGCCAGCAGCCAGGGCCTGGGCAGGGTTAGCAATCAGCCCCAGCATTTT
CASSQGLGRVSNQPQHF
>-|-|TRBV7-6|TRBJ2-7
TGTGCCAGCAGCTTAGGAGTGACAGGAGCCTACGAGCAGTACTTC
CASSLGVTGAYEQYF
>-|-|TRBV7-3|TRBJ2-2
TGTGCCAGCAGCCAAAGTACAAACCCCACGAGGACCGGGGAGCTGTTTTTT
CASSQSTNPTRTGELFF
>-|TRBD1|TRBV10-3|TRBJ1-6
TGTGCCATCAGTGCCGGGACAGGGGGCCAATCGGGTTCACCCCTCCACTTT
CAISAGTGGQSGSPLHF
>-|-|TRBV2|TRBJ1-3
TGTGCCAGCAGTGAGCGGTATTCTGGAAACACCATATATTTT
CASSERYSGNTIYF
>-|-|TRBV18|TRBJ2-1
TGTGCCAGCTCACCGGGGACTGGGTCCTACAATGAGCAGTTCTTC
CASSPGTGSYNEQFF
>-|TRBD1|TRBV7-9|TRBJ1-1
TGTGCCAGCACCGGTACAGGGGGCTATGAAGCTTTCTTT
CASTGTGGYEAFF
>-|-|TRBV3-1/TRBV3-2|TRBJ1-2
TGTGCCAGCAGCCATGGAGATCGGCATGGCTACACCTTC
CASSHGDRHGYTF
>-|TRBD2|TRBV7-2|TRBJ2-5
TGTGCCAGCAGCCAACAGACTAGCGGGAGAGAGACCCAGTACTTC
CASSQQTSGRETQYF
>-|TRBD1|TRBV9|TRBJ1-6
TGTGCCAGCAGCCAACAGGGGGCGATTAATTCACCCCTCCACTTT
CASSQQGAINSPLHF